These T cell receptor beta chains were read from a single sample in a study of blood T cells in healthy people across ages. TCRdb re-derived calls from the 5' RACE reads in MiXCR, one entry per CDR3 protein. The profile shows 850,000 to 1,000,000 distinct CDR3 sequences, about 44% of them singletons. The sequenced sample was blood. Receptor source: a man aged 25 to 45 in good health. The CDR3 runs from the conserved cysteine through the conserved F or W. The D gene is left open where the match is weak. Clone size is stated in some rows and not others, as once, few, many or a class when expanded.

cdr3_aa cdr3_nt cdr3_length v_call d_call j_call clone_size
CASSPMTGGNSPLHF TGTGCCAGCAGCCCAATGACCGGCGGGAATTCACCCCTCCACTTT 15 TRBV7-2 NA TRBJ1-6 few
CASSFSGDTYNEQFF TGTGCCAGCAGTTTCAGTGGGGATACCTACAATGAGCAGTTCTTC 15 TRBV12-3/TRBV12-4 NA TRBJ2-1 few
CASIDRGYNEQFF TGTGCCAGCATCGACAGGGGCTACAATGAGCAGTTCTTC 13 TRBV12-3/TRBV12-4 TRBD1 TRBJ2-1 few
CASSQDGQAFYEQYF TGCGCCAGCAGCCAAGACGGCCAGGCTTTCTACGAGCAGTACTTC 15 TRBV4-3 NA TRBJ2-7 NA
CSVEAQTGVADTQYF TGCAGCGTTGAAGCCCAAACGGGGGTTGCAGATACGCAGTATTTT 15 TRBV29-1 NA TRBJ2-3 few
CASRVLQGRQYF TGTGCCAGCAGAGTATTACAGGGTCGGCAGTACTTC 12 TRBV12-3/TRBV12-4 NA TRBJ2-5 NA
CASSPTGGGEQFF TGTGCCAGCAGTCCGACAGGGGGCGGTGAGCAGTTCTTC 13 TRBV3-1 TRBD1 TRBJ2-1 NA
CASRVGSSYNEQFF TGTGCCAGCAGGGTGGGAAGCTCCTACAATGAGCAGTTCTTC 14 TRBV28 NA TRBJ2-1 NA
CATSDPGQPTDTQYF TGTGCCACCAGTGATCCGGGACAACCCACAGATACGCAGTATTTT 15 TRBV24-1 NA TRBJ2-3 NA
CASNSDRGNEQFF TGTGCCAGCAACTCGGACAGGGGCAATGAGCAGTTCTTC 13 TRBV7-9 TRBD1 TRBJ2-1 few
CASSWDRAADTQYF TGTGCCAGCAGCTGGGACAGGGCCGCAGATACGCAGTATTTT 14 TRBV7-2 TRBD1 TRBJ2-3 NA
CASSAGTPGSYEQYF TGTGCCAGCAGTGCCGGGACTCCCGGCTCCTACGAGCAGTACTTC 15 TRBV6-6 NA TRBJ2-7 few
CASSSGGGNERCEQYF TGTGCCAGCAGTTCAGGAGGAGGCAACGAGCGCTGCGAGCAGTACTTC 16 TRBV27 NA TRBJ2-7 NA
CASGPSGVSQETQYF TGCGCCAGCGGACCTAGCGGGGTCAGCCAAGAGACCCAGTACTTC 15 TRBV5-1 TRBD2 TRBJ2-5 NA
CASRPPGSSYEQYF TGTGCCAGCCGCCCCCCTGGCAGCTCCTACGAGCAGTACTTC 14 TRBV7-2 NA TRBJ2-7 NA
CASIASGTRSYNEQFF TGTGCCAGCATAGCCTCCGGGACCCGCTCCTACAATGAGCAGTTCTTC 16 TRBV3-1 NA TRBJ2-1 NA
CASSLSRGADTQYF TGTGCCAGCAGCCTTTCTAGAGGCGCAGATACGCAGTATTTT 14 TRBV5-4 NA TRBJ2-3 few
CSGRRLLNEQFF TGCAGCGGTCGCCGTCTCCTCAATGAGCAGTTCTTC 12 TRBV29-1 NA TRBJ2-1 NA
CASSSGLAGEPQETQYF TGTGCCAGCAGTTCGGGACTAGCGGGGGAACCTCAAGAGACCCAGTACTTC 17 TRBV12-3/TRBV12-4 TRBD2 TRBJ2-5 few
CASSLSSGNTEAFF TGTGCCAGCAGCTTATCTTCAGGGAACACTGAAGCTTTCTTT 14 TRBV7-8 NA TRBJ1-1 few
CASSLGDTGVSGDTQYF TGTGCCAGCAGCTTAGGGGACACAGGGGTCTCGGGAGATACGCAGTATTTT 17 TRBV7-9 TRBD1 TRBJ2-3 NA
CSASFRVGTGAFF TGCAGTGCTAGTTTTAGGGTCGGGACGGGAGCTTTCTTT 13 TRBV20-1 NA TRBJ1-1 once
CSVPGGTQYF TGCAGCGTTCCCGGGGGAACGCAGTATTTT 10 TRBV29-1 NA TRBJ2-3 NA
CSASEANSYEQYF TGCAGTGCTAGTGAAGCGAACTCCTACGAGCAGTACTTC 13 TRBV20-1 NA TRBJ2-7 NA
CASSASTGTYGYTF TGTGCCAGCAGCGCGTCCACCGGGACATATGGCTACACCTTC 14 TRBV9 NA TRBJ1-2 few
CASSATGFGEQYF TGTGCCAGCAGTGCGACAGGGTTCGGGGAGCAGTACTTC 13 TRBV2 TRBD1 TRBJ2-5 NA
CASRQRWDSNQPQHF TGTGCCAGCAGACAGCGGTGGGATAGCAATCAGCCCCAGCATTTT 15 TRBV6-5 NA TRBJ1-5 NA
CASSADLSPNRPQHF TGTGCCAGCAGCGCCGATCTTAGCCCAAATCGGCCCCAGCATTTT 15 TRBV7-9 NA TRBJ1-5 NA
CASILAGGSNQPQHF TGTGCCAGCATTTTAGCCGGGGGCAGCAATCAGCCCCAGCATTTT 15 TRBV2 NA TRBJ1-5 few
CASSSWIGTSGTDTQYF TGTGCCAGCAGTTCGTGGATCGGGACTAGCGGCACAGATACGCAGTATTTT 17 TRBV28 TRBD2 TRBJ2-3 NA
CASSFGQGSNQPQHF TGTGCCAGCAGCTTCGGGCAGGGGAGCAATCAGCCCCAGCATTTT 15 TRBV27 NA TRBJ1-5 many
CASSQEEDGADTGELFF TGCGCCAGCAGCCAAGAAGAGGACGGGGCAGACACCGGGGAGCTGTTTTTT 17 TRBV4-3 NA TRBJ2-2 once
CASARRGSYNEQFF TGTGCCAGCGCGCGGCGCGGCTCCTACAATGAGCAGTTCTTC 14 TRBV2 NA TRBJ2-1 once
CATHQSGLVEKLFF TGTGCCACTCATCAGTCGGGGCTGGTGGAAAAACTGTTTTTT 14 TRBV10-3 NA TRBJ1-4 NA
CASSQDPGTSSGANVLTF TGTGCCAGCAGCCAAGACCCCGGGACATCCTCTGGGGCCAACGTCCTGACTTTC 18 TRBV3-1 NA TRBJ2-6 few